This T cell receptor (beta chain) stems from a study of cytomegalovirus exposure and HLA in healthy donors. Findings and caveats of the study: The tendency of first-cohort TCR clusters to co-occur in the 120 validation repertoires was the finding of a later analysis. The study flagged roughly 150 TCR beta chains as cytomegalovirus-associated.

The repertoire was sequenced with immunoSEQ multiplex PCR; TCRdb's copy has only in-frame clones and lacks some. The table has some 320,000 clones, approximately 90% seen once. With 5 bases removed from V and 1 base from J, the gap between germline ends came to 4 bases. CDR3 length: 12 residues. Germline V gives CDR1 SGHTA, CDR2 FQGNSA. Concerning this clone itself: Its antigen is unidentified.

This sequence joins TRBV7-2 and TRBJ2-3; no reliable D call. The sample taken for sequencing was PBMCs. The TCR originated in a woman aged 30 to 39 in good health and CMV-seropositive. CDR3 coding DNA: TGTGCCAGCAGCCTCCGCACAGATACGCAGTATTTT. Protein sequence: CASSLRTDTQYF.